The clone carrying this T cell receptor (beta chain) came up many times. Its antigen is not known. This sample stems from a study of T cell repertoires in cytomegalovirus infection. Study-level results: Cumulative public TCR beta family frequency identified CMV carriers with the relevant HLA. The study found HLA-C-restricted CMV-specific TCR beta clonotypes dominating the ex vivo response.

TCRdb fed the reads into MiXCR, producing one record per CDR3 protein. The repertoire consists of under 200,000 distinct CDR3 sequences, with 8.5% to 10% occurring once and the leading ten covering approximately 4.6%. Trimming pared 1 base from V and 3 bases from J, leaving 7 bases between. The CDR3 is 14 amino acids. Germline CDR1 reads SGHTA; CDR2 reads FQGNSA. The clonotype comes from a human donor in good health (CMV status not recorded). Some clones in this sample may be carry-over from other donors' samples. Material for sequencing was PBMCs. The rearrangement uses TRBV7-2 and TRBJ1-5, with D possibly matching TRBD1 (5 bases). The CDR3 loop is CASSLGQNNQPQHF. In DNA form, the CDR3 reads TGTGCCAGCAGCTTAGGACAGAACAATCAGCCCCAGCATTTT. Variable domain in full (rest from reference TRBV7-2 and TRBJ1-5): GAGVSQSPSNKVTEKGKDVELRCDPISGHTALYWYRQSLGQGLEFLIYFQGNSAPDKSGLPSDRFSAERTGGSVSTLTIQRTQQEDSAVYLCASSLGQNNQPQHFGDGTRLSIL.